The rows below give T cell receptor beta chains drawn from one sample of a study of siplizumab effects on memory and regulatory T cells. Libraries were prepared by immunoSEQ multiplex PCR; TCRdb keeps only in-frame clonotypes and omits some of them. The sample holds 90,000 to 120,000 clones; over 90% are singletons and the top ten take 0.55% to 0.7%. Material: Tregs sorted from blood. Receptors were obtained from a human donor in good health. Both conserved end residues are trimmed from each CDR3.

>TRBJ1-1|TRBV6-5
ASMKRGWSTEAF
>TRBJ2-1|TRBV9
ASSSHGTNNEQF
>TRBJ2-7|TRBV7-9
ASSSDRGEQY
>TRBJ1-1|TRBV5-1
ASRPEQVAASEAF
>TRBJ2-7|TRBV4-3
ASSLGLAGNYEQY
>TRBJ2-1|TRBV28
ASRLRAGVFREQF
>TRBJ2-7|TRBV14
ASSHVNRAEQY
>TRBJ1-1|TRBV6-5
ASSRWTDLNTEAF
>TRBJ2-1|TRBV7-3
ASSLTAGVDEQF
>TRBJ1-3|TRBV18
ASSPPGLGNTIY
>TRBJ2-7|TRBV13
ASSRVGGEQY
>TRBJ1-3|TRBV18
ASSPGSGNTIY
>TRBJ1-1|TRBV13
ASSRYGTGSRAF
>TRBJ1-1|TRBV6-1
ASRDRGGNTEAF
>TRBJ1-2|TRBV6-6
ASSSRQGFDYGYT
>TRBJ2-1|TRBV14
ASSVRDRASGGTYNEQF
>TRBJ1-5|TRBV6-5
ASSYSLGNRQPQH
>TRBJ2-7|TRBV5-1
ASSIEPARVRY
>TRBJ1-1|TRBV30
AWSTGGLATEAF
>TRBJ1-2|TRBV7-9
ASSATHGYT
>TRBJ1-2|TRBV6-1
ASSGTSGNYGYT
>TRBJ1-4|TRBV2
ASRADRRELF
>TRBJ1-5|TRBV19
ASQSRSAHQPQH
>TRBJ1-5|TRBV6-1
ASSEGVGGSQPQH
>TRBJ2-5|TRBV10-3
AISGSQVPRGTQY
>TRBJ2-1|TRBV10-3
AIGTLGGGADEQF
>TRBJ1-3|TRBV6-5
ASSYSQVSGNTIY
>TRBJ1-4|TRBV28
ASNPTGIVANEKLF
>TRBJ1-2|TRBV9
ASSVGDSYGYT
>TRBJ2-5|TRBV18
ASSLIRGVQETQY
>TRBJ2-5|TRBV5-1
ASSLGTGGLETQY
>TRBJ2-2|TRBV6-5
ASSSGTVSPGELF
>TRBJ1-3|TRBV10-3
AISGPGGSGNTIY
>TRBJ2-3|TRBV21-1
ASSKAGRDPDTQY
>TRBJ1-4|TRBV4-3
ASSQDYGTNEKLF
>TRBJ1-1|TRBV29-1
SVGQGITEAF
>TRBJ1-1|TRBV7-8
ASLTSGRMSTEAF
>TRBJ2-5|TRBV5-6
ASSSMTGDFQY